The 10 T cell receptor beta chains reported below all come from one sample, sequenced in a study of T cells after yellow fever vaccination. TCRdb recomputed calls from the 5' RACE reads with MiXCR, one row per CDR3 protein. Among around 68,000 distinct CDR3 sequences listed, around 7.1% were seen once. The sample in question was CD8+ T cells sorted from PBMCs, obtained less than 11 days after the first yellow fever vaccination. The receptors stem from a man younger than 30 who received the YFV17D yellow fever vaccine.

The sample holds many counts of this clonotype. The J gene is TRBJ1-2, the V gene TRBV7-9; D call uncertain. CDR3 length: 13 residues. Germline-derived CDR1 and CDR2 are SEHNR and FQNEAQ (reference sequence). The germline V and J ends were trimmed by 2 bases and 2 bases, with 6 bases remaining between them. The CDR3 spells CASSLKLNYGYTF. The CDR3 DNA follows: TGTGCCAGCAGCTTAAAGCTGAACTATGGCTACACCTTC.

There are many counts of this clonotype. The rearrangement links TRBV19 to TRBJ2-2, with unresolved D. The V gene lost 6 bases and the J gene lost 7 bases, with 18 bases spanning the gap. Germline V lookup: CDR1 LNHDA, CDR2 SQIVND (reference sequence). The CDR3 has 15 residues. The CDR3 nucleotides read TGTGCCAGTAGCTACGGAACGCTTCGATTCGGGGAGCTGTTTTTT. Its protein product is CASSYGTLRFGELFF. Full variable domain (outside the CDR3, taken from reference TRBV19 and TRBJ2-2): DGGITQSPKYLFRKEGQNVTLSCEQNLNHDAMYWYRQDPGQGLRLIYYSQIVNDFQKGDIAEGYSVSREKKESFPLTVTSAQKNPTAFYLCASSYGTLRFGELFFGEGSRLTVL.

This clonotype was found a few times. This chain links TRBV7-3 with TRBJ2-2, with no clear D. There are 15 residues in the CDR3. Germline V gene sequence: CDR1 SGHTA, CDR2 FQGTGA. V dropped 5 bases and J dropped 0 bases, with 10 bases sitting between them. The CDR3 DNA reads TGTGCCAGCAGCCCTCTGGGCGCGAACACCGGGGAGCTGTTTTTT. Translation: CASSPLGANTGELFF.

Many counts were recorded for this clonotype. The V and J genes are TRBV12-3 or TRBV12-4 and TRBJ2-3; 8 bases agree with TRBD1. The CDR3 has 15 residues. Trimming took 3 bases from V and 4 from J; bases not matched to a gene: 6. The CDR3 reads CASSLGTGTPDTQYF. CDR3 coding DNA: TGTGCCAGCAGTTTGGGGACAGGTACCCCAGATACGCAGTATTTT.

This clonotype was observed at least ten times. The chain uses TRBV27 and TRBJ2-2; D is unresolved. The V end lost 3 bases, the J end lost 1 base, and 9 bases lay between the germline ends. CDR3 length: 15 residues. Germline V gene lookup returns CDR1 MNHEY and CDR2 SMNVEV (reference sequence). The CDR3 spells CASSFGRRNTGELFF. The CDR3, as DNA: TGTGCCAGCAGTTTCGGCAGGAGGAACACCGGGGAGCTGTTTTTT.

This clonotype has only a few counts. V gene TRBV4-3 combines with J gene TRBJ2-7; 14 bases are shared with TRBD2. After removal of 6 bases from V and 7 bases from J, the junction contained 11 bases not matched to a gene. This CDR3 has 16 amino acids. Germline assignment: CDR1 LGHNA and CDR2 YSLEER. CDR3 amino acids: CASRLSGTSGGGEQYF. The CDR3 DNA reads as TGCGCCAGCAGACTTTCCGGGACTAGCGGGGGAGGGGAGCAGTACTTC.

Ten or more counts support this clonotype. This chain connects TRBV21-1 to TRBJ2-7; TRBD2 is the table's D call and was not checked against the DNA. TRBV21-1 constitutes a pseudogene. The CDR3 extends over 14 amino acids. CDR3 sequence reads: CASSKEGRTYEQYV. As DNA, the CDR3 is TGTGCCAGCAGCAAAGAGGGCAGAACCTACGAGCAGTACGTC.

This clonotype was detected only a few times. CDR3 nucleotide sequence: TGCGCCAGCGCGCCTAGTGGGACAGTCCGTACCGGGGAGCTGTTTTTT. Amino acid sequence: CASAPSGTVRTGELFF. The rearrangement joins TRBV4-3 to TRBJ2-2, with 7 bases lining up with TRBD1. Germline V gene lookup returns CDR1 LGHNA and CDR2 YSLEER. The CDR3 runs 16 residues. V dropped 8 bases and J dropped 5; count of bases not matched to a gene: 14.

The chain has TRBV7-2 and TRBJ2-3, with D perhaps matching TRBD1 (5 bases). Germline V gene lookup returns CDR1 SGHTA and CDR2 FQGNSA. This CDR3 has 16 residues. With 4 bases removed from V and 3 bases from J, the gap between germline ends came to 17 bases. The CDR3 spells CASSSSLEGVTDTQYF. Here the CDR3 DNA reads TGTGCCAGCAGCTCCTCCTTGGAAGGGGTTACAGATACGCAGTATTTT.

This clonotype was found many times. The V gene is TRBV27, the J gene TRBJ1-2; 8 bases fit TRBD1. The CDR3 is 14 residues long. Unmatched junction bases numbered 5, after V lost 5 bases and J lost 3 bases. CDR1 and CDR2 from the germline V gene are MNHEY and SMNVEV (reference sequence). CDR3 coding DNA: TGTGCCAGCAGTAGGCAGGGGGCCCACTATGGCTACACCTTC. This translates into CASSRQGAHYGYTF.